This T cell receptor beta chain was identified during a study of shared clonotypes between healthy human individuals. Clones were sequenced by immunoSEQ multiplex PCR, and TCRdb holds only the in-frame ones, with some missing. The sample shows roughly 2.4 million clones, more than 90% of them seen only once. The CDR3 has 15 amino acids. Trimming took 1 base from V and 1 from J, leaving 8 bases between them. Looked up from germline, CDR1 is GTSNPN and CDR2 is SVGIG (reference sequence). The chain joins TRBV30 to TRBJ1-6; D is ambiguous. The sequenced sample consisted of naive CD4+ T cells sorted from blood. Indicated subset: CD45RA+ positively selected. This sequence originates from a man aged 18 to 30 in good health. The CDR3: CAWSGGQSYNSPLHF. The CDR3 DNA is TGTGCCTGGAGTGGTGGGCAGTCCTATAATTCACCCCTCCACTTT.